These 23 T cell receptor beta chains were sequenced from one sample in a study of control samples from healthy donors and cancer patients. TCRdb's table, derived via immunoSEQ multiplex PCR, lists solely in-frame clones and lacks some. Of about 150,000 clones in the sample, roughly 93% were seen once. Material for sequencing was blood. These receptors were obtained from a man younger than 30 in good health.

CDR3 in amino acids: CASRDSSYNEQFF. In DNA, the CDR3 is TGTGCCAGCAGAGACAGCTCCTACAATGAGCAGTTCTTC. The chain links TRBV6-5 to TRBJ2-1; D perhaps matches TRBD1 (5 bases). CDR3 length: 13 amino acids. V shed 6 bases and J shed 0 bases, with 6 bases lying between them. Germline V gene lookup returns CDR1 MNHEY and CDR2 SVGAGI.

This clone appeared a few times. The chain is built from TRBV4-2 and TRBJ1-2; D is ambiguous. Between the trimmed V and J ends, which lost 4 bases and 11 bases, there was a span of 23 bases. The length of the CDR3 is 15 residues. The germline V gene encodes CDR1 LGHNA and CDR2 YNFKEQ. Written as DNA, the CDR3 is TGTGCCAGCAGCCCCCGTAACTACCTGACGGACCTTTACACCTTC. This translates into CASSPRNYLTDLYTF.

V is TRBV2 and J is TRBJ1-2, with 7 bases lining up with TRBD1. This CDR3 is built from 12 residues. Germline CDR1 reads SNHLY; CDR2 reads FYNNEI. V was pared by 4 bases and J by 5 bases, with 1 base of the junction left unmatched. CDR3: CASSGTGYGYTF. CDR3 bases: TGTGCCAGCAGTGGGACAGGATATGGCTACACCTTC.

This sequence joins TRBV13 and TRBJ2-1; TRBD2 matches 10 bases. Germline CDR1 PRHDT, CDR2 FYEKMQ (reference sequence). The CDR3 covers 15 residues. Losses at the gene ends were 3 bases for V and 10 bases for J; bases not matched to a gene: 9. The chain's CDR3 is CASSFLAGAAREQFF. CDR3 sequence (DNA): TGTGCCAGCAGCTTTCTAGCGGGGGCCGCGAGAGAGCAGTTCTTC.

The table lists this clone with a count of one. The chain links TRBV18 to TRBJ2-7; 7 positions agree with TRBD1. Germline CDR1 and CDR2: KGHSH and LQKENI. This CDR3 is built from 17 residues. Trimming at V came to 3 bases and at J to 3 bases, leaving 14 bases not matched to a gene. CDR3: CASSPKYNAYRGYEQYF. CDR3 DNA sequence: TGTGCCAGCTCACCGAAGTACAACGCGTACAGGGGCTACGAGCAGTACTTC. The full variable domain, completed using reference TRBV18 and TRBJ2-7, is NAGVMQNPRHLVRRRGQEARLRCSPMKGHSHVYWYRQLPEEGLKFMVYLQKENIIDESGMPKERFSAEFPKEGPSILRIQQVVRGDSAAYFCASSPKYNAYRGYEQYFGPGTRLTVT.

The chain carries TRBV6-6 and TRBJ1-3, with 7 nucleotides matching TRBD1. Germline CDR1 is MNHNY and CDR2 is SVGAGI (reference sequence). This CDR3 has 12 residues. V lost 10 bases to trimming and J lost 5 bases; unmatched junction nucleotides: 5. CDR3 sequence (DNA): TGTGCCATCGGACAGGTAAGAAACACCATATATTTT. Translated: CAIGQVRNTIYF.

The gene calls are TRBV6-1 and TRBJ1-2; D unclear. Trimming stripped 2 bases from V and 5 bases from J, with 15 bases between. The CDR3 covers 15 residues. From germline, CDR1 is MNHNS and CDR2 SASEGT. The CDR3 DNA reads TGTGCCAGCAGTGAAACTAAGTGGCCAGAATATGGCTACACCTTC. Residues: CASSETKWPEYGYTF.

This chain links TRBV19 with TRBJ2-5; D uncertain. The V end lost 4 bases, the J end lost 5 bases, and 20 bases lay between the germline ends. The CDR3 runs 16 residues. Germline assignment: CDR1 LNHDA and CDR2 SQIVND (reference sequence). The CDR3 DNA reads as TGTGCCAGTAGTAGCCTATTTCTTGGGATCGGGGAGACCCAGTACTTC. This gives the protein CASSSLFLGIGETQYF.

The V gene is TRBV6-2 or TRBV6-3, the J gene TRBJ2-1, with D uncertain. V gave up 6 bases and J gave up 5 bases, with 17 bases separating them. Germline V gives CDR1 MNHEY, CDR2 SVGEGT. The CDR3 spans 15 residues. CDR3 sequence (DNA): TGTGCCAGCAGCCCACAGAGGAGCCGAGACAATGAGCAGTTCTTC. It encodes CASSPQRSRDNEQFF.

The V call is TRBV30, the J call TRBJ2-7; D is possibly TRBD2 (7 bases). This CDR3 is built from 14 residues. The germline V gene encodes CDR1 GTSNPN and CDR2 SVGIG (reference sequence). The V end lost 3 bases, the J end lost 0 bases, and 12 bases lay between the germline ends. The CDR3 sequence is CAWRRGGSSYEQYF. The DNA of the CDR3 is TGTGCCTGGAGGAGGGGGGGAAGCTCCTACGAGCAGTACTTC.

The J gene is TRBJ2-1, the V gene TRBV19; TRBD2 matches at 14 bases. The trim removed 0 bases at V and 6 bases at J, leaving 1 base unmatched. The CDR3 runs 16 residues. Looked up from germline, CDR1 is LNHDA and CDR2 is SQIVND (reference sequence). CDR3 amino acids: CASSIEGTSGSNEQFF. The CDR3 DNA is TGTGCCAGTAGTATAGAAGGGACTAGCGGGAGCAATGAGCAGTTCTTC.

The chain uses TRBV4-3 and TRBJ2-2, with 13 bases aligning to TRBD2. Germline V gene lookup returns CDR1 LGHNA and CDR2 YSLEER. Trimming at V came to 4 bases and at J to 1 base, leaving 3 bases not matched to a gene. The CDR3 is 17 amino acids. This chain's CDR3 is CASSPRLAGGNTGELFF. The CDR3 region has the DNA TGCGCCAGCAGCCCGAGACTAGCGGGAGGGAACACCGGGGAGCTGTTTTTT.

V and J are TRBV18 and TRBJ2-7; D assignment may be TRBD1 or TRBD2 (5 bases each). Trimming shortened V by 6 bases and J by 0 bases, and 6 bases separated the two germline ends. The CDR3 has 12 residues. Germline assignment: CDR1 KGHSH and CDR2 LQKENI. As DNA, the CDR3 is TGTGCCAGCTCGGGGGACTCCTACGAGCAGTACTTC. Translation gives CASSGDSYEQYF.

CDR3 sequence (DNA): TGTGCCAGCAGTGAGGTGCGACCCGGCCATGGTATTCAGTACTTC. Translated: CASSEVRPGHGIQYF. This sequence joins TRBV2 and TRBJ2-4; the D is unclear. The CDR3 is 15 amino acids. The V end lost 3 bases, the J end lost 10 bases, and 19 bases lay between the germline ends. The germline V gene has CDR1 SNHLY and CDR2 FYNNEI.

This clone was detected only once. This chain uses TRBV7-9 with TRBJ2-3; no clear D. Germline assignment: CDR1 SEHNR and CDR2 FQNEAQ (reference sequence). The CDR3 consists of 14 residues. Trimming removed 1 base at V and 9 bases at J, with 14 bases between. This CDR3 reads CASSLVTNLDTQYF. CDR3 DNA: TGTGCCAGCAGCTTAGTTACCAATTTAGACACGCAGTATTTT.

The chain has TRBV19 and TRBJ2-7; tentative D call: TRBD1 (6 bases). The CDR3 contains 17 residues. CDR1 is LNHDA and CDR2 is SQIVND in the germline V gene (reference sequence). The V gene lost 5 bases and the J gene lost 3 bases, with 23 bases spanning the gap. CDR3 residues: CASSSERTAPFNYEQYF. The CDR3 nucleotides are TGTGCCAGTAGTTCGGAAAGGACAGCGCCCTTCAACTACGAGCAGTACTTC.

As DNA, the CDR3 is TGTGCCAGCAGTTACGGACAGAACCAAGAGACCCAGTACTTC. Protein product: CASSYGQNQETQYF. The genes are TRBV6-5 and TRBJ2-5; TRBD1 is a possible D gene (6 bases). Deletions cut 2 bases from V and 0 bases from J, with 7 bases between. This CDR3 has 14 residues. CDR1 and CDR2 from the germline V gene are MNHEY and SVGAGI.

The chain employs TRBV4-1 and TRBJ1-6; tentative D call: TRBD1 (5 bases). Trimming removed 2 bases from V and 9 bases from J, with 14 bases in between. This CDR3 contains 15 residues. Germline V gene sequence: CDR1 MGHRA, CDR2 YSYEKL. Here the CDR3 reads CASSQSGGPGSPLHF. CDR3 nucleotide sequence: TGCGCCAGCAGCCAAAGCGGGGGTCCAGGTTCACCCCTCCACTTT.

This clone was detected only a few times. The DNA of the CDR3 is TGTGCCAGCAGCTTGGGTCATGATAGGGACCTCCCTGAAGCTTTCTTT. Protein sequence: CASSLGHDRDLPEAFF. This rearrangement joins TRBV5-5 to TRBJ1-1, with D maybe TRBD1 (5 bases). This CDR3 contains 16 residues. The germline CDR1 and CDR2 sequences are SGHKS and YYEKEE (reference sequence). Between the trimmed V and J ends, which lost 0 bases and 6 bases, there was a span of 18 bases.

The CDR3 sequence is CASSPSGAVDTGELFF. DNA for the CDR3: TGTGCCAGCTCACCATCAGGGGCGGTTGACACCGGGGAGCTGTTTTTT. V gene TRBV18 combines with J gene TRBJ2-2, with D tentatively TRBD1 (6 bases). There are 16 residues in the CDR3. Per germline, CDR1 KGHSH and CDR2 LQKENI. V lost 2 bases and J 3 bases, leaving 13 bases between the germline ends. Full variable domain (outside the CDR3, taken from reference TRBV18 and TRBJ2-2): NAGVMQNPRHLVRRRGQEARLRCSPMKGHSHVYWYRQLPEEGLKFMVYLQKENIIDESGMPKERFSAEFPKEGPSILRIQQVVRGDSAAYFCASSPSGAVDTGELFFGEGSRLTVL.

V gene TRBV5-1 combines with J gene TRBJ2-2, with D uncertain. CDR3 length: 14 residues. Germline loops: CDR1 SGHRS, CDR2 YFSETQ. V lost 4 bases and J lost 2, with 9 bases in between. CDR3 nucleotide sequence: TGCGCCAGCAGCGAGACTCGTAACACCGGGGAGCTGTTTTTT. This translates into CASSETRNTGELFF.

The DNA of the CDR3 is TGTGCCAGCAGTTGGAGGACGGCAGAAGGCTACACCTTC. Translating it yields CASSWRTAEGYTF. The chain carries TRBV6-5 and TRBJ1-2; D remains ambiguous. CDR3 length: 13 amino acids. Germline V gene sequence: CDR1 MNHEY, CDR2 SVGAGI. V was trimmed by 4 bases and J by 8 bases, leaving 14 bases between them.

J is TRBJ2-3 and V is TRBV27, with D perhaps TRBD2 (5 bases). CDR3 length: 15 residues. V was cut by 3 bases and J by 5 bases, with 15 bases left in between. CDR1 and CDR2 (germline): MNHEY, SMNVEV (reference sequence). The CDR3 spells CASSFSGPNRDTQYF. CDR3 DNA sequence: TGTGCCAGCAGTTTCAGCGGTCCGAACAGAGATACGCAGTATTTT.